The entry below describes one T cell receptor (beta chain). Its antigen is unidentified. The junction differs from germline at one of its ends, possibly a read error. The entry originates in a study of OX40 agonist ivuxolimab in advanced cancers. Study summary: Patients took ivuxolimab, an agonistic anti-OX40 (CD134) antibody. Findings of the study overall: Antigen specificity was not determined for the expanded peripheral T cells. Low normalized T-cell clonal expansion also characterized some of the nonresponders.

Germline V gene lookup returns CDR1 SNHLY and CDR2 FYNNEI. This CDR3 region has 13 residues. No patient had autoimmune disease or received systemic immunosuppression. The data were produced by immunoSEQ multiplex PCR, yet TCRdb's version contains in-frame clones alone and is incomplete. The table records under 80,000 clones, about 86% of them present only once. The rearrangement uses TRBV2 and TRBJ2-5; TRBD2 might be the D (6 bases). The sequenced sample was CD4+ or CD8+ T cells sorted from blood, obtained in a trial of the OX40 agonist ivuxolimab. The receptor comes from an adult with an advanced solid tumor such as melanoma, head and neck, liver or kidney cancer. The CDR3 loop reads CANSDAGYETQYF. CDR3 DNA: TGTGCCAACAGTGATGCGGGATACGAGACCCAGTACTTC.